This is a list of T cell receptor beta chains from one sample in a study of identical twins. From the 5' RACE reads, TCRdb called clonotypes with MiXCR, one entry per CDR3 protein. The sample yields about 160,000 distinct CDR3 sequences, around 3.5% seen once. Material: memory T cells sorted from blood. These receptors originate from a man in his late teens or twenties in good health. CDR3s include the opening cysteine and the closing phenylalanine or tryptophan.

CDR3 length	V gene	J gene	CDR3 protein
14	TRBV7-9	TRBJ2-1	CASSLRGTYNEQFF
13	TRBV10-3	TRBJ1-5	CAIRDIGDQPQHF
13	TRBV6-1	TRBJ2-3	CAARKGGTDTQYF
16	TRBV20-1	TRBJ2-2	CSASPVGREHTGELFF
17	TRBV30	TRBJ1-6	CAWTLLTTSSYNSPLHF
16	TRBV20-1	TRBJ2-1	CSAPKWSWSSYNEQFF
16	TRBV5-1	TRBJ2-7	CASSLGSGGSSHEQYF
15	TRBV19	TRBJ2-1	CASSILGQGYNEQFF
10	TRBV20-1	TRBJ2-5	CSVSGETQYF
16	TRBV5-1	TRBJ1-4	CASSLVGAQGNEKLFF
16	TRBV7-9	TRBJ2-1	CASPPLLAGAPNEQFF
16	TRBV3-1	TRBJ1-4	CASSQVKGQGGEKLFF
14	TRBV12-3/TRBV12-4	TRBJ2-2	CASSRDRGPGELFF
11	TRBV10-3	TRBJ2-7	CAISEFGEQYF
15	TRBV18	TRBJ1-2	CASSPNPLGGKGYTF
12	TRBV7-2	TRBJ2-1	CASSQGRREQFF
15	TRBV29-1	TRBJ2-1	CSVRDRATNVGEQFF
16	TRBV6-2/TRBV6-3	TRBJ1-6	CASSNWGGRYNSPLHF
15	TRBV9	TRBJ2-1	CASSVAGQSYNEQFF
13	TRBV6-2/TRBV6-3	TRBJ1-1	CASSYGRYTEAFF
15	TRBV11-3	TRBJ2-4	CASSPGWSGKNIQYF
13	TRBV27	TRBJ2-5	CASGDLDVETQYF
11	TRBV29-1	TRBJ2-3	CSVEVGVAQYF
17	TRBV12-3/TRBV12-4	TRBJ1-6	CASSPGGLIEYNSPLHF
15	TRBV7-2	TRBJ2-7	CASSPRQGTSGEQYF
14	TRBV7-9	TRBJ1-2	CASSSGQGVFGYTF
15	TRBV7-2	TRBJ2-3	CASSLGLTPADTQYF
16	TRBV4-2	TRBJ2-5	CASSQPAPAGTETQYF
14	TRBV6-1	TRBJ2-5	CASSLGTSMETQYF
15	TRBV5-6	TRBJ1-1	CASSPTGVLGTEAFF
15	TRBV7-9	TRBJ2-3	CASSKTQGSTDTQYF
11	TRBV4-2	TRBJ2-1	CASSTYNEQFF
13	TRBV7-9	TRBJ1-2	CASSLGRASGYTF
16	TRBV7-6	TRBJ1-4	CASSSQSGTGSEKLFF
13	TRBV9	TRBJ2-1	CASQQPPDNEQFF
12	TRBV7-2	TRBJ2-1	CASWTFDNEQFF
14	TRBV7-2	TRBJ2-1	CASTVGRDLGEQFF
15	TRBV7-6	TRBJ1-2	CASSLGSGAVYGYTF
13	TRBV12-3/TRBV12-4	TRBJ2-1	CASSLKGPNEQFF
13	TRBV24-1	TRBJ1-5	CATSPSQDQPQHF
13	TRBV7-6	TRBJ2-7	CASRGTGGIEQYF
12	TRBV30	TRBJ1-3	CAWSDGGNTIYF
13	TRBV20-1	TRBJ1-6	CSATSTSDSPLHF
14	TRBV14	TRBJ1-6	CASSKTGPDSPLHF
14	TRBV20-1	TRBJ2-1	CSARDPGRKNEQFF
14	TRBV7-9	TRBJ2-3	CASSEGLPADTQYF
16	TRBV3-1	TRBJ2-2	CASSPLGGTNTGELFF
13	TRBV28	TRBJ1-5	CASGGGGNQPQHF
16	TRBV12-3/TRBV12-4	TRBJ2-3	CASRKPGQRSTDTQYF
11	TRBV6-2/TRBV6-3	TRBJ2-7	CASSLPYEQYF
14	TRBV12-3/TRBV12-4	TRBJ1-5	CASSPRPANQPQHF
17	TRBV20-1	TRBJ1-3	CSASPYGRVSLGNTIYF
15	TRBV5-4	TRBJ2-1	CASRPDRAVNNEQFF
15	TRBV12-3/TRBV12-4	TRBJ2-3	CASKAASLLTDTQYF
14	TRBV9	TRBJ2-5	CASSVGPMGETQYF
13	TRBV12-3/TRBV12-4	TRBJ1-1	CASRRLTGSEAFF
14	TRBV10-3	TRBJ2-7	CAISVDRGQYEQYF
12	TRBV15	TRBJ2-1	CATSIEVREQFF
13	TRBV20-1	TRBJ2-3	CSASGGRRDTQYF
13	TRBV7-9	TRBJ1-5	CASSAGSNQPQHF